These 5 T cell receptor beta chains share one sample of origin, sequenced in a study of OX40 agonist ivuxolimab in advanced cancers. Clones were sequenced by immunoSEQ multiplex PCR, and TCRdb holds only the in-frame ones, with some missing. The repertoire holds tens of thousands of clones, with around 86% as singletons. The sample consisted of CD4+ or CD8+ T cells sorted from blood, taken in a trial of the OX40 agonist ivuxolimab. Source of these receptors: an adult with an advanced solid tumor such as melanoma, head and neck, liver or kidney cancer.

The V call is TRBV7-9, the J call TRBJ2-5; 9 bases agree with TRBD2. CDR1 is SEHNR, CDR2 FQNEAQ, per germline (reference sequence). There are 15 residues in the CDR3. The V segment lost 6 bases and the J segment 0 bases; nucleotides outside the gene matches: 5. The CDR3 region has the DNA TGTGCCAGCAGTTCTAGCGGGAAGTACCAAGAGACCCAGTACTTC. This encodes CASSSSGKYQETQYF.

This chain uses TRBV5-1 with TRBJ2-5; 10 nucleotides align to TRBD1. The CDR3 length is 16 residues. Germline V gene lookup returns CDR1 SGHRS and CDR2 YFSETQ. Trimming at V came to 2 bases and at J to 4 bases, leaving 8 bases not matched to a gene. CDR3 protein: CASSFLGDRGRETQYF. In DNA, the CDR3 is TGCGCCAGCAGCTTTTTAGGGGACAGGGGTAGAGAGACCCAGTACTTC.

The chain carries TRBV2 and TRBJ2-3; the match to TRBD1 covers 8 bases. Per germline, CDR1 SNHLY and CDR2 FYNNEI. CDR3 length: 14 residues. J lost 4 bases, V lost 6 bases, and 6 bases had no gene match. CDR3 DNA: TGTGCCAGCAGAGCGGACAGGGTGGCAGATACGCAGTATTTT. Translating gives CASRADRVADTQYF.

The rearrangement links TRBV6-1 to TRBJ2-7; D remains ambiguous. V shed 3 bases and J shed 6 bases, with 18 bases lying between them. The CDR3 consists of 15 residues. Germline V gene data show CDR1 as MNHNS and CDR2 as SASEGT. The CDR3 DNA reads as TGTGCCAGCAGTGAGACTTCCGGGCCCCAAGGCGAGCAGTACTTC. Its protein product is CASSETSGPQGEQYF.

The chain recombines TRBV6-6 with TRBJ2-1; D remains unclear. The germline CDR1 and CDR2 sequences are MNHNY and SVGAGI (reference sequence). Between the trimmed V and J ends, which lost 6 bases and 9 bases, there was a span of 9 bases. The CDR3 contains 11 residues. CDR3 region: CASRVTGEQFF. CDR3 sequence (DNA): TGTGCCAGCAGAGTGACCGGTGAGCAGTTCTTC.